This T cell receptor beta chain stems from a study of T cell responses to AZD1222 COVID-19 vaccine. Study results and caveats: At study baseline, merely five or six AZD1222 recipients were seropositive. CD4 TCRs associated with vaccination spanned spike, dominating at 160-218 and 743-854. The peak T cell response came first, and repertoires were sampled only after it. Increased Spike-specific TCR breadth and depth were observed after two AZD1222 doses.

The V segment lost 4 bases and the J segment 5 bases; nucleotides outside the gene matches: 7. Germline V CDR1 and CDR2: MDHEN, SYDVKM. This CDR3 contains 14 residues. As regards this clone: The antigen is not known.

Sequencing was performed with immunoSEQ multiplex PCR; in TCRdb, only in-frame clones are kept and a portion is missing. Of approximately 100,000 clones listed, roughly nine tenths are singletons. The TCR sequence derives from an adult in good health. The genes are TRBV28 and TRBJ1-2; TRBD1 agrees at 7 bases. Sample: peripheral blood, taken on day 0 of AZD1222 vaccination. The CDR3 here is CASSSGQTLYGYTF. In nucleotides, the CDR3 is TGTGCCAGCAGTTCGGGACAGACTCTGTATGGCTACACCTTC.